This T cell receptor beta chain was captured by sequencing in a study of T cells after posttransplantation cyclophosphamide. This clone came up many times. Its antigen is currently unknown. Using immunoSEQ multiplex PCR, the repertoire was profiled, and TCRdb retains in-frame clones only, with some absent. The sample has tens of thousands of clones, none seen only once. Study outcomes and limitations: Recipient CMV seropositivity and CMV reactivation strongly tracked TRB clonality. Skin or GI-infiltrating T cells shared few TRB sequences with blood. Donor CD8+ memory clones often dominated recipient blood repertoires at later times.

CDR1 is MDHEN, CDR2 SYDVKM, per germline. With 1 base clipped from V and 4 bases from J, the junction kept 4 bases outside the gene matches. The CDR3 loop spans 14 amino acids. The related graft donor's blood sample was taken on the day of bone marrow donation. The TCR was taken from a woman between 45 and 65 years old in good health and a related stem cell transplant donor. Specimen: PBMCs. This rearrangement joins TRBV28 to TRBJ2-7; 7 bases line up with TRBD1. The CDR3 region is CASSLSGGGYEQYF. For the CDR3, the DNA is TGTGCCAGCAGTTTATCAGGGGGTGGGTACGAGCAGTACTTC.